This T cell receptor beta chain was sequenced in a study of control samples from healthy donors and cancer patients (dated by TCRdb to 2020 to 2022). As regards this clone: Its antigen target is currently unknown. Base qualities are not recorded, but no much larger clone differs from it by a single base.

Receptors were amplified or captured by the immunoSEQ multiplex PCR assay. TCRdb provides this immuneACCESS table in a form limited to in-frame rearrangements. Some clones are lacking; in checked studies, under half of them reflect an unresolved V gene, and why the rest are absent is not known. The sample table contains over 100,000 clones; only one count was recorded for around 93% of them. About 2.2% of the sample goes to the ten largest clones. The TCR sequence derives from a woman between 50 and 59 years old in good health. Specimen: blood.

The CDR3 here reads CASSSVGAKDLPQHF. The base sequence is TGTGCCAGCAGCTCAGTTGGGGCCAAGGATCTGCCCCAGCATTTT. The V and J segments used are TRBV28 and TRBJ1-5; the D gene is possibly TRBD1, with 5 bases matching. The cysteine opens and the phenylalanine closes a CDR3 of 15 amino acids. Only the CDR3 DNA stays, 45 bases, in frame from base 1. The CDR1 and CDR2 encoded by the germline V gene are MDHEN and SYDVKM. Trimming removed 6 bases from V and 9 bases from J, leaving 21 bases between the germline ends.